A single T cell receptor (beta chain) is shown here with its context. Data came from immunoSEQ multiplex PCR; TCRdb stores just in-frame clones and leaves some out. The sample holds fewer than 20,000 clones; 30% to 35% are singletons and the top ten take 3.7%. This specimen comes from a study of graft-versus-host responses after intestinal transplantation. Study-wide background: All recipients got anti-thymocyte globulin induction, then tacrolimus and steroids for about 3 years.

The CDR3 loop spans 12 amino acids. Trimming took off 3 bases at V and 5 bases at J, with 8 bases between the two ends. Germline lookup yields CDR1 SEHNR and CDR2 FQNEAQ (reference sequence). Study-wide findings and caveats: Within the allografts of patients who had graft-donor T cell macrochimerism, graft-versus-host to host-versus-graft clonal ratios were high.

The gene calls are TRBV7-9 and TRBJ2-7, with D unclear. Sample: alloreactive CD4+ T cells from a mixed lymphocyte reaction culture, taken before intestinal transplant. Subset given: CFSE-low proliferating T cells sorted from approximately 6-day pre-transplant mixed lymphocyte reaction (GvH or HvG direction). The sequence was collected from a human patient who received an intestinal transplant. Here the CDR3 DNA reads TGTGCCAGCAGCTTGGTATATAACGAGCAGTACTTC. Translation gives CASSLVYNEQYF.